Following are 19 T cell receptor beta chains from one sample sequenced in a study of beta chain features in type 1 diabetes (dated by TCRdb to 2016 to 2018). Findings and caveats that apply to the study as a whole: A moderate but significant shortening of TCRB CDR3 length was observed in type 1 diabetes patients in all four CD4+ subsets.

No antigens are known for them. Receptor libraries were prepared by the immunoSEQ multiplex PCR assay. The entire amount of isolated RNA was reverse transcribed using the High Capacity cDNA Reverse Transcription Kit, so the sequenced TCRB transcripts were expressed ones. TCRdb stores this immuneACCESS table with in-frame sequences only. Part of the clones is absent; in the studies checked, under half of the shortfall reflects unresolved V genes, and no reason is known for the rest. The sample data list hundreds of thousands of clones, and 7% to 10% of these were observed just once. The ten most abundant clones make up 1% of the sample. Sequencing was performed on central memory CD4+ T cells from blood. These receptors originate from a man aged 30 to 39 with type 1 diabetes.

This clone was counted a few times. The V call is TRBV7-9, the J call TRBJ1-1; tentatively, D is TRBD1 (5 bases). From germline, CDR1 is SEHNR and CDR2 FQNEAQ (reference sequence). CDR3 length: 15 amino acids. V lost 3 bases, J lost 0 bases, and 11 bases lay in between. The CDR3 DNA reads as TGTGCCAGCAGCTTCGTTGCAGGGTTGAACACTGAAGCTTTCTTT. Protein sequence: CASSFVAGLNTEAFF.

This clone came up many times. The genes are TRBV2 and TRBJ2-1; 9 nucleotides match TRBD1. Germline assignment: CDR1 SNHLY and CDR2 FYNNEI. The CDR3 spans 14 residues. Trimming removed 4 bases from V and 7 bases from J; junction bases left unmatched: 5. CDR3 protein: CASSATGTGNEQFF. CDR3 DNA sequence: TGTGCCAGCAGTGCCACCGGGACAGGGAATGAGCAGTTCTTC.

The chain has TRBV7-8 and TRBJ2-3, with D possibly being TRBD2 (5 bases). Trimming removed 2 bases at V and 3 bases at J, with 12 bases between. The length of the CDR3 is 15 residues. Germline CDR1 and CDR2: SGHVS and FQNEAQ. The CDR3 loop reads CASSLKRRGTDTQYF. In DNA, the CDR3 is TGTGCCAGCAGCTTAAAGCGTCGGGGAACAGATACGCAGTATTTT.

This clone was seen only a few times. V usage is TRBV7-9 and J usage is TRBJ2-1; tentative D call: TRBD1 (6 bases). Trimming left V 2 bases short and J 6 bases short, with 14 bases between. Germline values: CDR1 SEHNR, CDR2 FQNEAQ (reference sequence). The CDR3 length is 15 residues. The CDR3 nucleotides read TGTGCCAGCAGCTTAAATTCCCAGGGGACCAATGAGCAGTTCTTC. Translation: CASSLNSQGTNEQFF.

J is TRBJ1-2 and V is TRBV5-4; tentatively, D is TRBD1 (5 bases). V lost 3 bases to trimming and J lost 3 bases, with 15 bases between them. Germline CDR1 reads SGHNT; CDR2 reads YYREEE (reference sequence). The CDR3 loop spans 15 amino acids. The CDR3 is CASSSPRDGDYGYTF. In DNA form, the CDR3 reads TGTGCCAGCAGCTCGCCCAGGGACGGAGACTATGGCTACACCTTC.

This clone was detected a few times. V gene TRBV30 combines with J gene TRBJ2-3; 9 bases agree with TRBD2. Germline V gene sequence: CDR1 GTSNPN, CDR2 SVGIG (reference sequence). The CDR3 spans 14 residues. The J segment lost 8 bases and the V segment lost 2 bases, leaving 8 bases of the junction unmatched. In DNA, the CDR3 is TGTGCCTGGAGTAGGGCGGGGGGGCCTGGTACGCAGTATTTT. This translates into CAWSRAGGPGTQYF. Filled out from reference TRBV30 and TRBJ2-3, the complete variable domain reads SQTIHQWPATLVQPVGSPLSLECTVEGTSNPNLYWYRQAAGRGLQLLFYSVGIGQISSEVPQNLSASRPQDRQFILSSKKLLLSDSGFYLCAWSRAGGPGTQYFGPGTRLTVL.

This chain links TRBV19 with TRBJ2-7; D may be TRBD1 (6 bases). V dropped 5 bases and J dropped 5 bases, with 7 bases sitting between them. CDR1 is LNHDA and CDR2 is SQIVND in the germline V gene (reference sequence). The CDR3 is 11 amino acids. The CDR3 reads CASSHRDEQYF. Written as DNA, the CDR3 is TGTGCCAGTAGTCACAGGGACGAGCAGTACTTC.

This clone was picked up a small number of times. V gene TRBV7-2 combines with J gene TRBJ2-5; 7 bases match TRBD1. J lost 5 bases, V lost 1 base, and 4 bases had no gene match. CDR1 SGHTA and CDR2 FQGNSA come from the germline V gene. The CDR3 consists of 14 residues. CDR3 sequence (DNA): TGTGCCAGCAGCTTAGAGAGGGGGCGGGAGACCCAGTACTTC. Protein: CASSLERGRETQYF.

This clone has a handful of counts. The chain carries TRBV2 and TRBJ1-2, with 10 bases that match TRBD1. V dropped 5 bases and J dropped 4; count of bases not matched to a gene: 4. This CDR3 spans 14 amino acids. In germline, CDR1 is SNHLY, CDR2 FYNNEI. CDR3 DNA sequence: TGTGCCAGCAGTCCCCGGGACAGGGGCTATGGCTACACCTTC. Translation gives CASSPRDRGYGYTF.

The J gene is TRBJ1-2, the V gene TRBV9; D is ambiguous. The CDR3 spans 16 residues. V was shortened by 2 bases and J by 6 bases, with 20 bases between the two germline ends. CDR1 SGDLS and CDR2 YYNGEE come from the germline V gene. CDR3 protein: CASSVLGSTRGNGYTF. For the CDR3, the DNA is TGTGCCAGCAGCGTCCTAGGGTCCACAAGAGGCAATGGCTACACCTTC.

This sequence joins TRBV7-2 and TRBJ2-7; 8 bases align to TRBD2. V dropped 5 bases and J dropped 0; count of bases not matched to a gene: 9. Germline V gene data show CDR1 as SGHTA and CDR2 as FQGNSA. This CDR3 is built from 16 residues. The CDR3 sequence: CASSLGGGTRSYEQYF. The CDR3 DNA is TGTGCCAGCAGCCTCGGCGGGGGGACCCGCTCCTACGAGCAGTACTTC. Complete variable domain (other parts from reference TRBV7-2 and TRBJ2-7): GAGVSQSPSNKVTEKGKDVELRCDPISGHTALYWYRQSLGQGLEFLIYFQGNSAPDKSGLPSDRFSAERTGGSVSTLTIQRTQQEDSAVYLCASSLGGGTRSYEQYFGPGTRLTVT.

The chain recombines TRBV2 with TRBJ1-1; D unresolved. Germline CDR1 reads SNHLY; CDR2 reads FYNNEI. V lost 0 bases to trimming and J lost 1 base, with 6 bases between them. This CDR3 region has 14 residues. CDR3 coding DNA: TGTGCCAGCAGTGAAGCGATGGCGAACACTGAAGCTTTCTTT. It specifies CASSEAMANTEAFF.

In its sample, this clone was seen a few times. In DNA, the CDR3 is TGTGCCAGCAGCTTACAGAAAGTTGGGAACACTGAAGCTTTCTTT. This encodes CASSLQKVGNTEAFF. The chain joins TRBV7-2 to TRBJ1-1; no clear D gene. CDR3 length: 15 residues. Germline V CDR1 and CDR2: SGHTA, FQGNSA. V shed 2 bases and J shed 1 base, with 11 bases lying between them. The whole variable domain, remainder taken from reference TRBV7-2 and TRBJ1-1, is GAGVSQSPSNKVTEKGKDVELRCDPISGHTALYWYRQSLGQGLEFLIYFQGNSAPDKSGLPSDRFSAERTGGSVSTLTIQRTQQEDSAVYLCASSLQKVGNTEAFFGQGTRLTVV.

This clone was seen only a few times. The V and J genes are TRBV10-1 and TRBJ1-3; D is undetermined. CDR1 is WNHNN and CDR2 is SYGVQD in the germline V gene (reference sequence). The ends were cut back, 0 bases at V and 0 bases at J, with 9 bases in the middle. CDR3 length: 16 residues. The CDR3 here is CASSESRRASGNTIYF. The CDR3 DNA sequence: TGCGCCAGCAGTGAGTCAAGAAGGGCCTCTGGAAACACCATATATTTT.

This clone showed up just a few times. The chain links TRBV11-2 to TRBJ2-5; tentatively, D is TRBD1 (6 bases). Germline CDR1 SGHAT, CDR2 FQNNGV. The CDR3 length is 16 residues. V lost 1 base to trimming and J lost 2 bases, with 14 bases between them. The CDR3 DNA is TGTGCCAGCAGCTTAGGAGGCAGGGGCTTTCAAGAGACCCAGTACTTC. Protein: CASSLGGRGFQETQYF. Full variable domain (missing parts from reference TRBV11-2 and TRBJ2-5): EAGVAQSPRYKIIEKRQSVAFWCNPISGHATLYWYQQILGQGPKLLIQFQNNGVVDDSQLPKDRFSAERLKGVDSTLKIQPAKLEDSAVYLCASSLGGRGFQETQYFGPGTRLLVL.

This clone has only a few counts. This chain connects TRBV6-5 to TRBJ1-1; 10 bases fit TRBD1. V dropped 3 bases and J dropped 5; count of bases not matched to a gene: 3. The CDR3 sequence is 14 residues long. Germline V gives CDR1 MNHEY, CDR2 SVGAGI. DNA for the CDR3: TGTGCCAGCAGTTATAGGACAGGGGGAACTGAAGCTTTCTTT. Translating gives CASSYRTGGTEAFF.

This clone was picked up many times. This chain uses TRBV2 with TRBJ2-1, with 7 bases matching TRBD2. The V gene's germline CDR1 is SNHLY and CDR2 FYNNEI. V lost 8 bases, J lost 3 bases, and 4 bases stayed unmatched. The CDR3 is made up of 13 amino acids. This CDR3 is CASSSGVYNEQFF. For the CDR3, the DNA is TGTGCCAGCTCGAGCGGGGTCTACAATGAGCAGTTCTTC.

The table lists this clone with a few counts. This sequence joins TRBV16 and TRBJ1-6; D possibly corresponds to TRBD1 (5 bases). The V and J ends lost 4 bases and 9 bases respectively, with 16 bases between them. The CDR3 spans 15 residues. The germline CDR1 and CDR2 sequences are KGHSY and FQNENV. The CDR3 coding sequence is TGTGCCAGCAGCCGTGGCAGGGCGGACGGTTCACCCCTCCACTTT. Amino acids: CASSRGRADGSPLHF.

The V and J genes are TRBV6-5 and TRBJ2-5, with D perhaps TRBD2 (6 bases). CDR1 and CDR2 from the germline V gene are MNHEY and SVGAGI. Trimming removed 8 bases at V and 3 bases at J, with 10 bases between. The CDR3 covers 12 residues. CDR3 residues: CASATRKETQYF. The CDR3 coding sequence is TGTGCCAGCGCGACTAGAAAAGAGACCCAGTACTTC.